The 12 T cell receptor beta chains reported below all come from one sample, sequenced in a study of blood T cells in healthy people across ages. Through a sample-barcoded 5' primer and a J-beta primer mix, a second PCR was run for roughly 6 to 11 cycles. TCRdb recomputed calls from the 5' RACE reads with MiXCR, one row per CDR3 protein. The sample consists of about 1.5 million distinct CDR3 sequences, approximately 39% of them appearing once. Material: blood. These receptors were collected from a woman under 30 in good health.

The rearrangement joins TRBV12-3 or TRBV12-4 to TRBJ2-7, with D uncertain. The CDR3 extends over 13 amino acids. V lost 2 bases and J 8 bases, leaving 13 bases between the germline ends. Written as DNA, the CDR3 is TGTGCCAGCAGTTTAATTCTCGGGCAACAGCAGTACTTC. It codes for CASSLILGQQQYF.

The J gene is TRBJ2-3, the V gene TRBV12-3 or TRBV12-4, with TRBD2 matching over 11 bases. The length of the CDR3 is 17 residues. J gave up 3 bases and V 5 bases, and 10 bases lay outside the gene matches. CDR3 region: CASSAPTSGIRTDTQYF. CDR3 in DNA: TGTGCCAGCAGTGCTCCGACTAGCGGGATAAGGACAGATACGCAGTATTTT.

This clonotype has more than one count but fewer than ten. The rearrangement joins TRBV7-2 to TRBJ2-7; D call uncertain. CDR1 and CDR2 (germline): SGHTA, FQGNSA. Deletions cut 7 bases from V and 0 bases from J, with 19 bases between. This CDR3 contains 16 residues. The CDR3 reads CASTKLKPTSSYEQYF. In DNA, the CDR3 is TGTGCCAGCACCAAACTGAAACCGACCTCCTCCTACGAGCAGTACTTC.

The CDR3, as DNA: TGCAGCGTGGGGGACAGGGCTGAGCAGTACTTC. Protein product: CSVGDRAEQYF. V is TRBV29-1 and J is TRBJ2-7, with 9 bases fitting TRBD1. Germline trimming cut 6 bases from V and 7 bases from J; bases unmatched to any gene: 4. The germline V gene encodes CDR1 SQVTM and CDR2 ANQGSEA. CDR3 length equals 11 residues.

The chain combines TRBV29-1 with TRBJ1-1; no reliable D call. CDR1 SQVTM and CDR2 ANQGSEA come from the germline V gene. The CDR3 extends over 11 amino acids. V was clipped by 5 bases and J by 5 bases, with 9 bases between them. CDR3 amino acids: CSVRWRTEAFF. The CDR3 bases are TGCAGCGTTCGTTGGAGGACTGAAGCTTTCTTT.

J is TRBJ1-4 and V is TRBV12-3 or TRBV12-4; 8 nucleotides line up with TRBD1. V lost 7 bases to trimming and J lost 8 bases; unmatched junction nucleotides: 6. The CDR3 spans 13 residues. The CDR3 DNA sequence: TGTGCCAGCACCCGGACAGGGAGGGAAAAACTGTTTTTT. This encodes CASTRTGREKLFF.

The V gene is TRBV7-2, the J gene TRBJ2-5, with unresolved D. This CDR3 comprises 15 residues. In germline, CDR1 is SGHTA, CDR2 FQGNSA. The V and J ends lost 0 bases and 1 base respectively, with 9 bases between them. The CDR3 coding sequence is TGTGCCAGCAGCTTAGCGCCCACCTCCCAAGAGACCCAGTACTTC. Its translation is CASSLAPTSQETQYF.

The rearrangement links TRBV10-3 to TRBJ1-4; the D is unclear. CDR1 and CDR2 from the germline V gene are ENHRY and SYGVKD. CDR3 size: 13 residues. Trimming removed 6 bases from V and 6 bases from J, with 11 bases in between. CDR3 coding DNA: TGTGCCATCAGAAGGCAGGTGGATGAAAAACTGTTTTTT. It codes for CAIRRQVDEKLFF.

The chain couples TRBV12-3 or TRBV12-4 to TRBJ2-7; weak D call: TRBD1 (6 bases). The ends were cut back, 6 bases at V and 3 bases at J, with 18 bases in the middle. CDR3 length: 15 amino acids. CDR3 sequence (DNA): TGTGCCAGCAGACAAACAGGGTCGCGTTTCTACGAGCAGTACTTC. Protein: CASRQTGSRFYEQYF.

This clonotype was seen more than once but under ten times. CDR3 DNA sequence: TGTGCCAGCGTCCAGCGCCGGGTGGGGGACTATGGCTACACCTTC. This codes for CASVQRRVGDYGYTF. V usage is TRBV7-9 and J usage is TRBJ1-2, with D possibly matching TRBD1 (5 bases). Germline V gene lookup returns CDR1 SEHNR and CDR2 FQNEAQ (reference sequence). V gave up 8 bases and J gave up 3 bases, with 19 bases separating them. The CDR3 is 15 residues long.

In this sample, this clonotype turned up many times. The rearrangement links TRBV28 to TRBJ1-2; D uncertain. The CDR3 runs 16 residues. Germline values: CDR1 MDHEN, CDR2 SYDVKM. V lost 3 bases, J lost 4 bases, and 18 bases lay in between. In nucleotides, the CDR3 is TGTGCCAGCAGTTTCCCCCGAAGGGTCCTCGGCTATGGCTACACCTTC. Translated: CASSFPRRVLGYGYTF.

V and J are TRBV6-1 and TRBJ2-3; 11 bases match TRBD2. The CDR3 consists of 16 residues. CDR1 is MNHNS, CDR2 SASEGT, per germline. Trimming cost V 2 bases and J 4 bases; bases outside gene matches: 5. CDR3 region: CASSESSGGFSDTQYF. CDR3 nucleotides: TGTGCCAGCAGTGAATCTAGCGGGGGGTTCTCAGATACGCAGTATTTT.